The present T cell receptor (beta chain) was sequenced within a study of T cell responses to AZD1222 COVID-19 vaccine. Method: immunoSEQ multiplex PCR; TCRdb's copy keeps in-frame clones and lacks some. Of about 120,000 clones in the sample, more than 75% were seen once. Looked up from germline, CDR1 is SNHLY and CDR2 is FYNNEI. V trimming: 7 bases; J trimming: 2 bases; junction bases outside the gene matches: 7. CDR3 length: 14 amino acids. This receptor was identified in an adult in good health. Sequencing was performed on peripheral blood, taken on day 0 of AZD1222 vaccination. The genes are TRBV2 and TRBJ2-7, with 8 positions matching TRBD1. The DNA for the CDR3 is TGTGCCAGCACCCTGGACAGGGTCCCCTACGAGCAGTACTTC. Translating it yields CASTLDRVPYEQYF.